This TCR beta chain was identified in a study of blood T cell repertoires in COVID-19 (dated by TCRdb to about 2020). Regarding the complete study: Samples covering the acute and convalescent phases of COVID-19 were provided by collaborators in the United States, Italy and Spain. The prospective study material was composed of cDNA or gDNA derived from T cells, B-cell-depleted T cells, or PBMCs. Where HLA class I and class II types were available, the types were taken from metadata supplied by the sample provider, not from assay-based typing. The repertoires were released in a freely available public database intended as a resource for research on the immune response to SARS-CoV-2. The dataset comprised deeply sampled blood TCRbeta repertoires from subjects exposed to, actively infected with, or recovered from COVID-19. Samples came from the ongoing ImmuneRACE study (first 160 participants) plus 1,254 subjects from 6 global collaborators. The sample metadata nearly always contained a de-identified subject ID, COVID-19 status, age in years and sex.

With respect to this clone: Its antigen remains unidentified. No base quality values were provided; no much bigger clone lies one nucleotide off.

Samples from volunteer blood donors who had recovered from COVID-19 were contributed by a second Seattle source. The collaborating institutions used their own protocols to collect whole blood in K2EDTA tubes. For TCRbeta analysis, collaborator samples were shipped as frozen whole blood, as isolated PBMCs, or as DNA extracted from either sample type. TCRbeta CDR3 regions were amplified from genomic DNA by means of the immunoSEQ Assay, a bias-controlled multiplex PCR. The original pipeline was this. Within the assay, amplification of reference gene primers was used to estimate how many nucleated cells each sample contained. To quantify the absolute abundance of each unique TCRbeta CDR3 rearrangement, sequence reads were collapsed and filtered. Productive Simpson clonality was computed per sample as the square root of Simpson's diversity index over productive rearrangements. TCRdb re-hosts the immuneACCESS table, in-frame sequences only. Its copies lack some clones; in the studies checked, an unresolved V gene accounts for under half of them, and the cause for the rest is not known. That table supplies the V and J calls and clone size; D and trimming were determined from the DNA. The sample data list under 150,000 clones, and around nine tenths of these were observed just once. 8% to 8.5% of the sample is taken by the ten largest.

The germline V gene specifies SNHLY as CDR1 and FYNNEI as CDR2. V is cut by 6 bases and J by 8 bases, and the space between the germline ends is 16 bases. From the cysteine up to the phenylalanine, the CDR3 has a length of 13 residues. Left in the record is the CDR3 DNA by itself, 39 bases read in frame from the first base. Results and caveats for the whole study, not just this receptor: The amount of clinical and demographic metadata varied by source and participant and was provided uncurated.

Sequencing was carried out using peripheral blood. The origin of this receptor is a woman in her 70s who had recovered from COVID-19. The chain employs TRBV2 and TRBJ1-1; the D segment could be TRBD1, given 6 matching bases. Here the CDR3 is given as CASSYSEGGEAFF. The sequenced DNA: TGTGCCAGCAGCTACAGCGAGGGGGGGGAAGCTTTCTTT.